This T cell receptor (beta chain) was obtained from a study of tumor-infiltrating lymphocytes in oesophageal squamous cell carcinoma. TCRdb passed the PCR reads through MiXCR, listing each CDR3 protein once. In the table there are roughly 21,000 distinct CDR3 sequences, around two fifths of which are singletons. V gave up 5 bases and J gave up 0 bases, with 9 bases separating them. The CDR3 sequence is 15 residues long. CDR1 SGHRS and CDR2 YFSETQ come from the germline V gene. The sequencing sample was made of esophageal tumor tissue. The TCR sequence derives from a male donor with esophageal squamous cell carcinoma. The chain is built from TRBV5-1 and TRBJ1-6; D is unresolved. The CDR3 here is CASRSTSSYNSPLHF. The DNA of the CDR3 is TGCGCCAGCAGGTCCACCAGCTCCTATAATTCACCCCTCCACTTT.